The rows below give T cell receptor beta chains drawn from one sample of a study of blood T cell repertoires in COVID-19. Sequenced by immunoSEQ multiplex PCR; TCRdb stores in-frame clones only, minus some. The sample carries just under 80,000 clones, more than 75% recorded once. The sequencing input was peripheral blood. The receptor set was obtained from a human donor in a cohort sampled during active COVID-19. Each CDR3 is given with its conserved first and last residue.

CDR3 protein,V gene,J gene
CASSLLVAGGPYEQYF,TRBV28,TRBJ2-7
CASSPDRNYGYTF,TRBV6-5,TRBJ1-2
CASSITGVSYEQYF,TRBV19,TRBJ2-7
CASRGQAEQYF,TRBV6-5,TRBJ2-7
CASSQAGGAEAFF,TRBV3-1/TRBV3-2,TRBJ1-1
CASSLHRDRGRDTEAFF,TRBV7-8,TRBJ1-1
CASSLGGIGNQPQHF,TRBV27,TRBJ1-5
CASSPAANYGYTF,TRBV7-9,TRBJ1-2
CASSLNQGQVSGYTF,TRBV27,TRBJ1-2
CASSQGTWTATNSAFF,TRBV4-1,TRBJ1-1
CASSLGVTGIYEQYF,TRBV13,TRBJ2-7
CASREDPLPGNTIYF,TRBV2,TRBJ1-3
CAISTSGNGDIQYF,TRBV10-3,TRBJ2-4
CASSMGQNNEQFF,TRBV11-2,TRBJ2-1
CASSEGTGNSPLHF,TRBV2,TRBJ1-6
CASSLEAGREQYF,TRBV5-1,TRBJ2-7
CASRERAGMAGELFF,TRBV2,TRBJ2-2
CASSFSSGSYEQYF,TRBV5-5,TRBJ2-7
CASSPGQGQPQHF,TRBV5-4,TRBJ1-5
CASSAETVTGNTIYF,TRBV27,TRBJ1-3
CASRPGTAGYTF,TRBV7-9,TRBJ1-2
CASSQITGVGNTIYF,TRBV3-1/TRBV3-2,TRBJ1-3
CGSGTGGAGANVLTF,TRBV5-1,TRBJ2-6
CASSSQIDQPQHF,TRBV7-2,TRBJ1-5
CASSSDVGREAEAFF,TRBV5-1,TRBJ1-1
CASSVLSTDTQYF,TRBV9,TRBJ2-3
CASTRLAGDNTEAFF,TRBV19,TRBJ1-1
CASSSTYNEQFF,TRBV5-1,TRBJ2-1
CASSYNTGARTYEQYF,TRBV6-5,TRBJ2-7
CASSVEARVTEAFF,TRBV9,TRBJ1-1
CASSVGVTGELFF,TRBV9,TRBJ2-2
CASSLVGTGAYEQYF,TRBV5-4,TRBJ2-7